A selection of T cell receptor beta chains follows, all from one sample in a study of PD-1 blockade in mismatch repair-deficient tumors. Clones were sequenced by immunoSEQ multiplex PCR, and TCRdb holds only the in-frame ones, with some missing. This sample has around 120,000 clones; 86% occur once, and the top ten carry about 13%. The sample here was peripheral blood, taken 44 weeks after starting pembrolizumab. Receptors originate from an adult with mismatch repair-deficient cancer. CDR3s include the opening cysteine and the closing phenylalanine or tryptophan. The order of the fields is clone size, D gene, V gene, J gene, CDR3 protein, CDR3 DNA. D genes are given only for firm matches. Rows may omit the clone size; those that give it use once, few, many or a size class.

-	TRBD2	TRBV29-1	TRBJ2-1	CSVEGSGREYEQFF	TGCAGCGTTGAAGGTAGCGGGAGGGAGTATGAGCAGTTCTTC
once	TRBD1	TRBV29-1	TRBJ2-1	CSAPGQALRGNEQFF	TGCAGCGCCCCGGGACAGGCACTTCGCGGCAATGAGCAGTTCTTC
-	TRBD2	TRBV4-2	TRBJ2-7	CASSQFVGTSGPSSYEQYF	TGTGCCAGCAGCCAGTTCGTCGGGACTAGCGGGCCTAGCTCCTACGAGCAGTACTTC
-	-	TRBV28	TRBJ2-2	CASSWTDPGELFF	TGTGCCAGCAGTTGGACGGATCCCGGGGAGCTGTTTTTT
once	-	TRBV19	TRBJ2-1	CASQGSSYNEQFF	TGTGCCAGCCAAGGGAGCTCCTACAATGAGCAGTTCTTC
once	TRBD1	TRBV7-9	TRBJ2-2	CASSHDRDGTGELFF	TGTGCCAGCAGCCATGACAGGGATGGGACCGGGGAGCTGTTTTTT
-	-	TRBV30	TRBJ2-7	CAWSVGGESSYEQYF	TGTGCCTGGAGTGTAGGGGGGGAGAGCTCCTACGAGCAGTACTTC
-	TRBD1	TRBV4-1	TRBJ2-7	CASAPQDRGYEQYF	TGCGCCAGCGCCCCCCAGGACAGGGGCTACGAGCAGTACTTC
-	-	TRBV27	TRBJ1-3	CASSPNRRSSGNTIYF	TGTGCCAGCAGTCCCAACAGGCGCAGCTCTGGAAACACCATATATTTT
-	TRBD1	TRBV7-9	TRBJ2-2	CASSKDRALRTGELFF	TGTGCCAGCAGCAAGGACAGGGCATTGAGAACCGGGGAGCTGTTTTTT
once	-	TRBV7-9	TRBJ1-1	CASSLPSREAFF	TGTGCCAGCAGCCTCCCCTCCCGTGAAGCTTTCTTT
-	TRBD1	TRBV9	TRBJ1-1	CASSQDRGAMNTEAFF	TGTGCCAGCAGCCAAGACAGGGGGGCGATGAACACTGAAGCTTTCTTT
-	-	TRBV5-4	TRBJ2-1	CASSLGAEQFF	TGTGCCAGCAGCTTGGGTGCTGAGCAGTTCTTC
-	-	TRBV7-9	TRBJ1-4	CASSFYMATNEKLFF	TGTGCCAGCAGCTTCTACATGGCAACTAATGAAAAACTGTTTTTT
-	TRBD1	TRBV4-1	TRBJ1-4	CASSEGQGTNEKLFF	TGCGCCAGCAGCGAGGGACAGGGGACTAATGAAAAACTGTTTTTT
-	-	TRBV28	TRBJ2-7	CASSVKGYEQYF	TGTGCCAGCAGCGTAAAGGGATACGAGCAGTACTTC
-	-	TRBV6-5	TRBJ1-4	CASSYSRGTNEKLFF	TGTGCCAGCAGTTACTCTCGGGGAACTAATGAAAAACTGTTTTTT
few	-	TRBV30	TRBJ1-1	CAWSSLAGLNTEAFF	TGTGCCTGGAGTAGTTTGGCAGGATTGAACACTGAAGCTTTCTTT
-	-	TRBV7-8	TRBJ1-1	CASSLTQIHTEAFF	TGTGCCAGCAGCTTAACCCAGATACACACTGAAGCTTTCTTT
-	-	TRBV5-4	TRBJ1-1	CASSSGRGHGTEAFF	TGTGCCAGCAGCTCGGGCCGGGGGCACGGCACTGAAGCTTTCTTT
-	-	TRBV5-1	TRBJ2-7	CASSAEGHTSQQYF	TGCGCCAGCAGCGCCGAGGGCCATACCTCTCAGCAGTACTTC
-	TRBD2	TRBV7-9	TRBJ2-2	CASSLARLAGDIYTGELFF	TGTGCCAGCAGCTTAGCGCGACTAGCGGGAGATATTTACACCGGGGAGCTGTTTTTT
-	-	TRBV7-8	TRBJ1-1	CASSSAFPFLTGEAFF	TGTGCCAGCAGCTCCGCCTTTCCTTTTTTGACGGGTGAAGCTTTCTTT
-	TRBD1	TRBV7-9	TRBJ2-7	CASSFRDRAGEQYF	TGTGCCAGCAGCTTCCGGGACAGGGCGGGGGAGCAGTACTTC
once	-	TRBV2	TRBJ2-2	CASSWRFTGELFF	TGTGCCAGCAGTTGGAGATTCACCGGGGAGCTGTTTTTT
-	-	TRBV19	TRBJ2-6	CASSPDGLSGANVLTF	TGTGCCAGTAGTCCGGACGGCCTCTCTGGGGCCAACGTCCTGACTTTC
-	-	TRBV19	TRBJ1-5	CASSIVYRDNQPQHF	TGTGCCAGTAGTATAGTTTACAGGGACAATCAGCCCCAGCATTTT
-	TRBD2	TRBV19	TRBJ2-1	CASRRLAGERADEQFF	TGTGCCAGTAGGCGACTAGCGGGAGAAAGGGCCGATGAGCAGTTCTTC
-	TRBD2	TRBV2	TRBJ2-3	CASSDTSGIGVTQYF	TGTGCCAGCAGTGATACTAGCGGGATAGGGGTCACGCAGTATTTT
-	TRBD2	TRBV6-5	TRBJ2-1	CASSLAGGPSEQFF	TGTGCCAGCAGTTTAGCGGGAGGGCCAAGTGAGCAGTTCTTC
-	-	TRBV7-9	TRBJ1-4	CASSLRLATAFNEKLFF	TGTGCCAGCAGCTTACGGCTGGCGACAGCGTTCAATGAAAAACTGTTTTTT
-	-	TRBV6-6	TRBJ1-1	CASSYGREGDTEAFF	TGTGCCAGCAGTTACGGCAGGGAGGGCGACACTGAAGCTTTCTTT
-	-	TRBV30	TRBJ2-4	CAWSLRLSGSGVIQYF	TGTGCCTGGAGTCTCCGTCTTTCAGGGTCTGGAGTCATTCAGTACTTC
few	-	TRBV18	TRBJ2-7	CASSPLSGGEQYF	TGTGCCAGCTCACCACTATCCGGGGGCGAGCAGTACTTC
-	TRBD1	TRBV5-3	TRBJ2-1	CARSEDVDRGATSWDEQFF	TGTGCCAGAAGTGAGGACGTCGACAGGGGGGCCACATCTTGGGATGAGCAGTTCTTC
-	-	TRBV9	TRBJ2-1	CASSVESGASYNEQFF	TGTGCCAGCAGCGTAGAGAGCGGAGCGTCCTACAATGAGCAGTTCTTC
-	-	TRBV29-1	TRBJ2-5	CSVEAPAAQYF	TGCAGCGTTGAAGCCCCTGCGGCCCAGTACTTC
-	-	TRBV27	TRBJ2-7	CASSFGQRSEQYF	TGTGCCAGCAGTTTCGGACAACGGAGCGAGCAGTACTTC
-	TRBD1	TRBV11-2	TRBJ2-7	CASSLPPLGDSSYEQYF	TGTGCCAGCAGCTTACCCCCCCTTGGGGACAGTTCCTACGAGCAGTACTTC
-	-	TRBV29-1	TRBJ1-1	CSVVSSSATTEAFF	TGCAGCGTTGTTTCTTCTTCGGCGACCACTGAAGCTTTCTTT
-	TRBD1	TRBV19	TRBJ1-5	CASMDRGNQPQHF	TGTGCCAGTATGGACAGGGGCAATCAGCCCCAGCATTTT
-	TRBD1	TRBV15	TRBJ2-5	CATSSDRGLETQYF	TGTGCCACCAGCAGCGACAGGGGGCTGGAGACCCAGTACTTC
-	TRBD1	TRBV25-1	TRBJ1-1	CASSDDTGGTEAFF	TGTGCCAGCAGTGACGACACAGGGGGCACTGAAGCTTTCTTT
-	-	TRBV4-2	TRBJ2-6	CASSGGGGSGANVLTF	TGTGCCAGCAGCGGAGGTGGGGGCTCTGGGGCCAACGTCCTGACTTTC
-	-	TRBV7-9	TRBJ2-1	CASSLQFSYNEQFF	TGTGCCAGCAGCTTACAGTTCTCCTACAATGAGCAGTTCTTC
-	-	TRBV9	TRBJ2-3	CASSPYSTDTQYF	TGTGCCAGCAGCCCCTACTCCACAGATACGCAGTATTTT
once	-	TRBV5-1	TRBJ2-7	CASSLGDRELYEQYF	TGCGCCAGCAGCTTGGGGGACCGAGAACTCTACGAGCAGTACTTC
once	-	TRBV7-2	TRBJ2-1	CASSPGPGTSSYNEQFF	TGTGCCAGCAGCCCTGGGCCCGGGACGAGCTCCTACAATGAGCAGTTCTTC
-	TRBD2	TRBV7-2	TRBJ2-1	CASSLDGLAGGPRGEQFF	TGTGCCAGCAGCTTAGATGGACTAGCGGGAGGGCCAAGGGGTGAGCAGTTCTTC
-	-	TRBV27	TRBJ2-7	CASSTDFSSYEQYF	TGTGCCAGCAGTACAGATTTTTCCTCCTACGAGCAGTACTTC
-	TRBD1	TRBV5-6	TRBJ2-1	CASSRTGFGEQFF	TGTGCCAGCAGCCGGACAGGGTTTGGTGAGCAGTTCTTC